These T cell receptor beta chains were read from a single sample in a study of blood T cell repertoires in COVID-19. The protocol was immunoSEQ multiplex PCR, while the TCRdb copy is restricted to in-frame clones and leaves out a portion. The data contain around 130,000 clones, roughly 87% of them singletons. Sequencing was performed on PBMCs or T cells enriched from blood (not recorded which). The source of these receptors is a man aged 25-45 years who had recovered from COVID-19. Both conserved end residues are part of each CDR3. The D gene is left open where the match is weak. Size values are once, few and many counts, or a class for expanded clones, and some rows have none.

d_gene,v_gene,abundance,j_gene,CDR3nt,CDR3aa
TRBD2,TRBV3-1/TRBV3-2,NA,TRBJ2-2,TGTGCCGCGGGGGGTTCCGGGGAGCTGTTTTTT,CAAGGSGELFF
TRBD1,TRBV2,once,TRBJ1-5,TGTGCCAGCAGTATCACGGGACAGGGAAGAAATAGCAATCAGCCCCAGCATTTT,CASSITGQGRNSNQPQHF
NA,TRBV11-2,NA,TRBJ1-1,TGTGCCAGCAGCTTAGGCGGGAACACTGAAGCTTTCTTT,CASSLGGNTEAFF
NA,TRBV4-1,few,TRBJ1-1,TGCGCCAGCAGCCAAGATCGGGGAGGGTTGGCTTTCTTT,CASSQDRGGLAFF
TRBD2,TRBV5-1,NA,TRBJ2-1,TGCGCCAGCAGCTGGGGACTAGCGGGGAGCAATGAGCAGTTCTTC,CASSWGLAGSNEQFF
NA,TRBV11-2,NA,TRBJ1-2,TGTGCCAGCAGCTCCCACTTGACAGGAGGCTATGGCTACACCTTC,CASSSHLTGGYGYTF
TRBD1,TRBV3-1/TRBV3-2,NA,TRBJ1-2,TGTGCCAGCAGACCGGACAGGGTGGATGGCTACACCTTC,CASRPDRVDGYTF
NA,TRBV3-1/TRBV3-2,NA,TRBJ2-5,TGTGCCAGCAGCCAGCGGCTCTTTCAAGAGACCCAGTACTTC,CASSQRLFQETQYF
NA,TRBV2,NA,TRBJ1-2,TGTGCCAGCAGGCAGAGCGATGGGGGCGCGAATGGCTACACCTTC,CASRQSDGGANGYTF
TRBD2,TRBV24-1,NA,TRBJ2-1,TGTGCCACCAGTGGGACTAGCGGGGGTGACAATGAGCAGTTCTTC,CATSGTSGGDNEQFF
TRBD2,TRBV5-1,NA,TRBJ2-1,TGCGCCAGCAGCTTGGGGATGGGATCGCCGAGCGGGGATGAGCAGTTCTTC,CASSLGMGSPSGDEQFF
TRBD2,TRBV7-2,NA,TRBJ2-3,TGTGCCAGCAGCTTAATCTCCGCGGGAGGAACAGATACGCAGTATTTT,CASSLISAGGTDTQYF
TRBD1,TRBV11-2,NA,TRBJ2-1,TGTGCCAGCAGCTCTTTACAGGGGGTGGGCGAGCAGTTCTTC,CASSSLQGVGEQFF
NA,TRBV29-1,NA,TRBJ1-1,TGCAGCGTTGATGTACAGGGCCCCACTGAAGCTTTCTTT,CSVDVQGPTEAFF
NA,TRBV7-7,once,TRBJ1-1,TGTGCCACCAAAGCCGGGACATTGGGTGAAGCTTTCTTT,CATKAGTLGEAFF
TRBD1,TRBV19,NA,TRBJ1-5,TGTGCCAGTAGTACGACAGGGGGCTATCAGCCCCAGCATTTT,CASSTTGGYQPQHF
NA,TRBV7-9,NA,TRBJ1-1,TGTGCCAGCAGCTTAGTCTTGGGAGGGACGGAGGGGGCTTTCTTT,CASSLVLGGTEGAFF
NA,TRBV2,NA,TRBJ2-3,TGTGCCACGACCGTTAGGGAGGTTCGGTCAGATACGCAGTATTTT,CATTVREVRSDTQYF
TRBD1,TRBV12-5,NA,TRBJ1-2,TGTGCTAGTGGTTTGGGACAGGGCGAACACACCTTC,CASGLGQGEHTF
NA,TRBV2,NA,TRBJ1-1,TGTGCCAGCACACGGACTGAAGCTTTCTTT,CASTRTEAFF
TRBD1,TRBV27,NA,TRBJ2-2,TGTGCCAGCAGTCCCCCTAAATTAGGACAGGCCATTACCGGGGAGCTGTTTTTT,CASSPPKLGQAITGELFF
NA,TRBV27,few,TRBJ1-1,TGTGCCAGCAGTCGGCTAGGTTTGAACACTGAAGCTTTCTTT,CASSRLGLNTEAFF
TRBD2,TRBV11-2,NA,TRBJ2-6,TGTGCCAGCAGCTTAGGACTAGCGGTCTCTGGGGCCAACGTCCTGACTTTC,CASSLGLAVSGANVLTF
NA,TRBV5-8,NA,TRBJ2-3,TGTGCCAGCAGCTTGGGTCCAGGCTGGGAGACAGATACGCAGTATTTT,CASSLGPGWETDTQYF
TRBD2,TRBV2,NA,TRBJ2-2,TGTGCCAGCAGTGAATCAGGGGGACTAGCGGCGAACACCGGGGAGCTGTTTTTT,CASSESGGLAANTGELFF
TRBD2,TRBV7-9,few,TRBJ2-1,TGTGCCAGCAGCTTAGAAGGACTAGCGAATGAGCAGTTCTTC,CASSLEGLANEQFF